The 7 T cell receptor beta chains given below trace back to one sample, sequenced in a study of T cells after yellow fever vaccination. TCRdb re-analysed the 5' RACE reads in MiXCR, keeping a single row per CDR3 protein. The repertoire consists of 300,000 to 450,000 distinct CDR3 sequences, with roughly 6.1% occurring once and the leading ten covering about 15%. Sequencing used PBMCs, obtained 5 days after the yellow fever booster vaccination. The receptors stem from a man under 40 who received the YFV17D yellow fever vaccine.

The sample holds a few counts of this clonotype. The genes are TRBV30 and TRBJ2-7; no reliable D call. This CDR3 comprises 12 residues. Germline V gene data show CDR1 as GTSNPN and CDR2 as SVGIG (reference sequence). V lost 5 bases and J lost 1, with 9 bases in between. CDR3 in amino acids: CAWSVWSYEQYF. CDR3 coding DNA: TGTGCCTGGTCGGTGTGGTCCTACGAGCAGTACTTC.

This clonotype appeared many times. The V call is TRBV6-6, the J call TRBJ2-5; D is unresolved. Germline CDR1 and CDR2: MNHNY and SVGAGI (reference sequence). The CDR3 spans 12 residues. V shed 2 bases and J shed 3 bases, with 4 bases lying between them. This CDR3 is CASSYPEETQYF. CDR3 nucleotide sequence: TGTGCCAGCAGTTACCCAGAAGAGACCCAGTACTTC.

This clonotype was observed at least ten times. The chain is built from TRBV5-6 and TRBJ2-4; TRBD2 matches at 7 bases. The ends lost 1 base at V and 0 bases at J; junction bases unmatched: 4. This CDR3 has 16 amino acids. The germline V gene encodes CDR1 SGHDT and CDR2 YYEEEE. The CDR3 DNA reads TGTGCCAGCAGCTTGAGCGGGGATCTAGCCAAAAACATTCAGTACTTC. Translated, it gives CASSLSGDLAKNIQYF.

About this clonotype: Compared with germline, one end of the junction differs, possibly owing to a read error. The rearrangement joins TRBV6-5 to TRBJ1-3; no definite D call. Germline-derived CDR1 and CDR2 are MNHEY and SVGAGI. The CDR3 extends over 12 amino acids. CDR3 nucleotides: TGTGCCAGCTGGGAATCTGGAAACACCATGTATTTT. Residues: CASWESGNTMYF.

The V and J genes are TRBV7-9 and TRBJ2-7; 8 nucleotides agree with TRBD2. Per the germline V gene, CDR1 is SEHNR and CDR2 is FQNEAQ (reference sequence). The V segment lost 5 bases and the J segment 4 bases; nucleotides outside the gene matches: 13. The CDR3 is 16 residues long. The CDR3 DNA reads TGTGCCAGCAGCGCCACGGGGGGGGCCGAATTTTACGAGCAGTACTTC. Protein sequence: CASSATGGAEFYEQYF.

This clonotype was observed many times. The chain couples TRBV7-2 to TRBJ2-5; D call uncertain. Germline lookup yields CDR1 SGHTA and CDR2 FQGNSA. The ends were cut back, 3 bases at V and 4 bases at J, with 3 bases in the middle. The CDR3 covers 11 residues. The CDR3 coding sequence is TGTGCCAGCAGCTTCTTAGAGACCCAGTACTTC. Translation gives CASSFLETQYF.

The CDR3 DNA reads as TGTGCCAGCAGCCAATCCGCGGAAGAGACCCAGTACTTC. It yields the protein CASSQSAEETQYF. The chain employs TRBV3-1 and TRBJ2-5; D remains ambiguous. CDR3 length: 13 residues. Trimming took 2 bases from V and 3 from J, leaving 7 bases between them. From germline, CDR1 is LGHDT and CDR2 YNNKEL (reference sequence).